This TCR beta chain was sequenced for a study of T-cell reconstitution after alpha-beta-depleted transplantation in children. Broader study findings: Surviving recipient T cells and thymic progenitors underlay high day-60 TCRbeta diversity in some patients.

Remarks on this clonotype: What it binds is unknown.

Unique molecular identifiers tagged the TCRbeta library. TCRdb re-called the PCR reads through MiXCR, storing one row per CDR3 protein. The profile covers 400,000 to 450,000 distinct CDR3 sequences, with about 40% appearing a single time and under 35% taken by the ten largest. Germline V gene lookup returns CDR1 SGHNT and CDR2 YYREEE (reference sequence). The V gene lost 0 bases and the J gene lost 0 bases, with 7 bases spanning the gap. The CDR3 spans 14 residues. The gene calls are TRBV5-4 and TRBJ2-7; the D is unclear. The sequencing used PBMCs, collected before TCRalphabeta/CD19-depleted stem cell transplant. The clonotype was recovered from a girl aged 2 to 10 with aplastic anemia, due to receive a stem cell transplant. The CDR3 reads CASSLETSSYEQYF. The CDR3, as DNA: TGTGCCAGCAGCTTGGAAACGTCCTCCTACGAGCAGTACTTC.